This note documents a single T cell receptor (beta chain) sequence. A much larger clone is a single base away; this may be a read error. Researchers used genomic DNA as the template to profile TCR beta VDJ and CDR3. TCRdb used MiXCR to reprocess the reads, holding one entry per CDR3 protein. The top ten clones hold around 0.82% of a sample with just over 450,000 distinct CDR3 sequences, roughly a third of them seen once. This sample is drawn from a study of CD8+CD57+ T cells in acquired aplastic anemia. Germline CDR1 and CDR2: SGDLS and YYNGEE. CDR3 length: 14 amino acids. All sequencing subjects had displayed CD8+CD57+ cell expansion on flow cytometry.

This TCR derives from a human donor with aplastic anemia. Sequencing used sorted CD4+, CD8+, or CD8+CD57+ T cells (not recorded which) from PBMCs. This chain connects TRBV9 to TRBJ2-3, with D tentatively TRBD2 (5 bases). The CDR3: CASSVESSTDTRYF. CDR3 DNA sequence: TGTGCCAGCAGCGTAGAGTCTAGCACAGATACGCGGTATTTT.